The clone carrying this T cell receptor beta chain was observed a few times. Repertoires were generated with immunoSEQ multiplex PCR, while TCRdb's copy carries only in-frame clones and drops some. The sample consists of 200,000 to 250,000 clones, around 83% of them appearing once. The CDR3 has 13 residues. Trimming removed 6 bases from V and 3 bases from J, with 8 bases in between. Germline loops: CDR1 SNHLY, CDR2 FYNNEI. This sample is drawn from a study of blood T cell repertoires in COVID-19. This receptor was identified in a middle-aged man who had recovered from COVID-19. Sample: peripheral blood. The chain has TRBV2 and TRBJ2-2, with D uncertain. The chain's CDR3 is CASRPHDTGELFF. The DNA of the CDR3 is TGTGCCAGCAGGCCACACGACACCGGGGAGCTGTTTTTT.